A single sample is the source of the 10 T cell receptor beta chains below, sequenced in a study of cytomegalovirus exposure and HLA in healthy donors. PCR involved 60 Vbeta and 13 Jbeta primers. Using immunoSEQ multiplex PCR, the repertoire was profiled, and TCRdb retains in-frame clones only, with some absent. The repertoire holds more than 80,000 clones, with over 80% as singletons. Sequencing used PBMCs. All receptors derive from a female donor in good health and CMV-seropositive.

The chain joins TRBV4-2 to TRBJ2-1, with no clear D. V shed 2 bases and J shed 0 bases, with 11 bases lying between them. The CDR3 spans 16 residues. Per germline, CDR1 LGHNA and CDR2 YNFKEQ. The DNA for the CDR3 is TGTGCCAGCAGCCAAATGGGCCCCAGCTCCTACAATGAGCAGTTCTTC. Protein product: CASSQMGPSSYNEQFF.

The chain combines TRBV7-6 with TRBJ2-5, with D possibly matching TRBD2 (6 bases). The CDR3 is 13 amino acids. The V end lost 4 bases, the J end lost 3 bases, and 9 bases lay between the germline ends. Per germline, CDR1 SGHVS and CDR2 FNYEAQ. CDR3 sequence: CASSSWGEETQYF. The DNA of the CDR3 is TGTGCCAGCAGCTCGTGGGGGGAAGAGACCCAGTACTTC.

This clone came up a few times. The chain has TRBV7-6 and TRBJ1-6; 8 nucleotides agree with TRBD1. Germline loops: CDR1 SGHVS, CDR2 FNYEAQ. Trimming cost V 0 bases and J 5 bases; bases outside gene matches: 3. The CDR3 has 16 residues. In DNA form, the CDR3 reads TGTGCCAGCAGCTTAGCGCAGGGGGCGAATAATTCACCCCTCCACTTT. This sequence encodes CASSLAQGANNSPLHF.

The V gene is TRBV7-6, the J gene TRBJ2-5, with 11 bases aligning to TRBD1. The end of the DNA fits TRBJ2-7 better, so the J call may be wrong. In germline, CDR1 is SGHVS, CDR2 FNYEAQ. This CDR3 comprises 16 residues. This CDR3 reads CASSLGPGTGGYEQYF. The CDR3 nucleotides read TGTGCCAGCAGCTTAGGACCCGGGACAGGGGGCTACGAGCAGTACTTC.

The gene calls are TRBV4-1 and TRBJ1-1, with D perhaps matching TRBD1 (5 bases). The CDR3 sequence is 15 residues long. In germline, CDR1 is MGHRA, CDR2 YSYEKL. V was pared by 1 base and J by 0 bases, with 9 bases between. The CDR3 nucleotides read TGCGCCAGCAGCCAAGGGGGGGAAATGAACACTGAAGCTTTCTTT. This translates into CASSQGGEMNTEAFF.

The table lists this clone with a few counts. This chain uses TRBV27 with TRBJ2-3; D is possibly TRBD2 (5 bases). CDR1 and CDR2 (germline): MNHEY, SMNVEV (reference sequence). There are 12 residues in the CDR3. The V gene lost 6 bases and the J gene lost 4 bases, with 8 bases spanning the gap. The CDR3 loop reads CASRGGSDTQYF. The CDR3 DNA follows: TGTGCCAGCAGAGGAGGATCAGATACGCAGTATTTT.

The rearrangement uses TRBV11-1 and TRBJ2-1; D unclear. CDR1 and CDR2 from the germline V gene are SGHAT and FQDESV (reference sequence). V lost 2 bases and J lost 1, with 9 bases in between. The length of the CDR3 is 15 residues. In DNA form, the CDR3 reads TGTGCCAGCAGCTTACGCCGGTCTTCCTACAATGAGCAGTTCTTC. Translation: CASSLRRSSYNEQFF.

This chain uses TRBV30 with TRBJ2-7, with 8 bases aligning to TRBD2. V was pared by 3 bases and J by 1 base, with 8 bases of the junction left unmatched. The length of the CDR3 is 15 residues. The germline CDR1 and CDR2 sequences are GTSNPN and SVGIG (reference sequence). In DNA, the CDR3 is TGTGCCTGGAGCGGGGTGGCTAGCGGGTCCTACGAGCAGTACTTC. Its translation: CAWSGVASGSYEQYF.

CDR3 coding DNA: TGTGCCAGCAGCTTGACTACAGGGGGCATGTGGGGCAATCAGCCCCAGCATTTT. As protein: CASSLTTGGMWGNQPQHF. V and J are TRBV5-6 and TRBJ1-5, with 9 bases lining up with TRBD1. The V gene's germline CDR1 is SGHDT and CDR2 YYEEEE. Trimming cost V 1 base and J 2 bases; bases outside gene matches: 10. This CDR3 contains 18 residues. The full variable domain, completed using reference TRBV5-6 and TRBJ1-5, is DAGVTQSPTHLIKTRGQQVTLRCSPKSGHDTVSWYQQALGQGPQFIFQYYEEEERQRGNFPDRFSGHQFPNYSSELNVNALLLGDSALYLCASSLTTGGMWGNQPQHFGDGTRLSIL.

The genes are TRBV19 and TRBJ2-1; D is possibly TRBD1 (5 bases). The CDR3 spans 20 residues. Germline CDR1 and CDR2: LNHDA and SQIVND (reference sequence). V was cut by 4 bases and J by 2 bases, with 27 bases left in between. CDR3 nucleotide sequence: TGTGCCAGTAGTAGATCACCCCCTTACAGCCGACAGATAGCCTACAATGAGCAGTTCTTC. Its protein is CASSRSPPYSRQIAYNEQFF. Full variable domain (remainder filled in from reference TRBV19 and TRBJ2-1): DGGITQSPKYLFRKEGQNVTLSCEQNLNHDAMYWYRQDPGQGLRLIYYSQIVNDFQKGDIAEGYSVSREKKESFPLTVTSAQKNPTAFYLCASSRSPPYSRQIAYNEQFFGPGTRLTVL.